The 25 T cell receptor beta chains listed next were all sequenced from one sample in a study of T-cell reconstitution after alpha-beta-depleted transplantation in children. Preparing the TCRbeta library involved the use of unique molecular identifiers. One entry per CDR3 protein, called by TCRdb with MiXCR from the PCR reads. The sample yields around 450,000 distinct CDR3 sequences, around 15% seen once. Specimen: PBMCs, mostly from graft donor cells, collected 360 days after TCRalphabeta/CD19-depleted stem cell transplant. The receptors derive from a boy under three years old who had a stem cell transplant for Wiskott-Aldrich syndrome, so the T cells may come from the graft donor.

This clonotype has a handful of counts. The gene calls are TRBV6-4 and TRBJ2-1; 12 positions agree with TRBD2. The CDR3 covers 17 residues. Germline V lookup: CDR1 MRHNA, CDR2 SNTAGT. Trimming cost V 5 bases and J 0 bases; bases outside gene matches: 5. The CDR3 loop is CASSQQLAGGSYNEQFF. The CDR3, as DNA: TGTGCCAGCAGTCAACAACTAGCGGGAGGCTCCTACAATGAGCAGTTCTTC.

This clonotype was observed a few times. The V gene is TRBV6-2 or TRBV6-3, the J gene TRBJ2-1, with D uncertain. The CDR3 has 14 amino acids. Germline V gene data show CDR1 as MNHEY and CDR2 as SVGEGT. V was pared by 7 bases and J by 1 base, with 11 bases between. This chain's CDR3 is CASINYDSYNEQFF. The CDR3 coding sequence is TGTGCCAGCATTAATTATGATTCCTACAATGAGCAGTTCTTC.

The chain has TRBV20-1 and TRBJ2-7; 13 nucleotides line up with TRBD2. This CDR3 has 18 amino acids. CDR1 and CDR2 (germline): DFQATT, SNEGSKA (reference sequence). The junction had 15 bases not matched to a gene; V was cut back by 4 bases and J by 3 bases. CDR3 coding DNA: TGCAGTGCTATCTCCGGACTAGCGGGAGTATGGTCGGGCTACGAGCAGTACTTC. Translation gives CSAISGLAGVWSGYEQYF.

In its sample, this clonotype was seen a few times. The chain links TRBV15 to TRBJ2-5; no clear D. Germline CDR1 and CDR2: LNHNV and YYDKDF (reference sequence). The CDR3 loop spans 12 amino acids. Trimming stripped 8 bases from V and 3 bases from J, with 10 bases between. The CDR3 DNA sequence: TGTGCCACCCACTCAAAGGAAGAGACCCAGTACTTC. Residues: CATHSKEETQYF. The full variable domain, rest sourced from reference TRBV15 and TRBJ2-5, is DAMVIQNPRYQVTQFGKPVTLSCSQTLNHNVMYWYQQKSSQAPKLLFHYYDKDFNNEADTPDNFQSRRPNTSFCFLDIRSPGLGDTAMYLCATHSKEETQYFGPGTRLLVL.

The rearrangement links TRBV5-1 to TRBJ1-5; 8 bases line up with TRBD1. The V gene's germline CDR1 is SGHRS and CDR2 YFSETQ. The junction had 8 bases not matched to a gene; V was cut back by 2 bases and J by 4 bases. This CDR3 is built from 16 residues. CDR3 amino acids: CASSFPHYRGNQPQHF. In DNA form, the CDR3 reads TGCGCCAGCAGCTTCCCCCACTACAGGGGGAATCAGCCCCAGCATTTT. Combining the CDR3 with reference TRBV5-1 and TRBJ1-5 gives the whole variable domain KAGVTQTPRYLIKTRGQQVTLSCSPISGHRSVSWYQQTPGQGLQFLFEYFSETQRNKGNFPGRFSGRQFSNSRSEMNVSTLELGDSALYLCASSFPHYRGNQPQHFGDGTRLSIL.

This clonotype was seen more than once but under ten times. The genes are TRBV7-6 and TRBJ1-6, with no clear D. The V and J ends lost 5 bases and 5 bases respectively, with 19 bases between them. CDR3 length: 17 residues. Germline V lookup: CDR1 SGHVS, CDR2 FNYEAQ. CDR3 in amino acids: CASSPGTRGFDNSPLHF. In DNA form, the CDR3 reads TGTGCCAGCAGCCCTGGAACCCGAGGGTTTGATAATTCACCCCTCCACTTT.

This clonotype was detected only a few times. The CDR3 loop reads CASSFKPLGPDTQYF. Here the CDR3 DNA reads TGTGCCAGCAGCTTTAAACCCCTCGGCCCAGATACGCAGTATTTT. The chain is built from TRBV5-5 and TRBJ2-3; D not certain. V gave up 2 bases and J gave up 4 bases, with 14 bases separating them. The CDR3 is 15 residues long. Germline-derived CDR1 and CDR2 are SGHKS and YYEKEE (reference sequence).

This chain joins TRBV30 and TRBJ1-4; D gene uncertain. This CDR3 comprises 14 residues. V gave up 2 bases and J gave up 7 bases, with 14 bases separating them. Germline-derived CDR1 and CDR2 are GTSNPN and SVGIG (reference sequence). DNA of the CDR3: TGTGCCTGGAGTCCCCCCACCTTTATTGAAAAACTGTTTTTT. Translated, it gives CAWSPPTFIEKLFF. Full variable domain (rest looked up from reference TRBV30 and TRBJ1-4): SQTIHQWPATLVQPVGSPLSLECTVEGTSNPNLYWYRQAAGRGLQLLFYSVGIGQISSEVPQNLSASRPQDRQFILSSKKLLLSDSGFYLCAWSPPTFIEKLFFGSGTQLSVL.

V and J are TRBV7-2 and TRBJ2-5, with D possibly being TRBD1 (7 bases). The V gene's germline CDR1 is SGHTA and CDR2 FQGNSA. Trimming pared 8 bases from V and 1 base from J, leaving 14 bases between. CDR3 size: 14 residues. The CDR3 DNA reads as TGTGCCAGCCTAGGGAGGACAGGCCAAGAGACCCAGTACTTC. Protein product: CASLGRTGQETQYF. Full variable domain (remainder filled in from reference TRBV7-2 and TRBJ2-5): GAGVSQSPSNKVTEKGKDVELRCDPISGHTALYWYRQSLGQGLEFLIYFQGNSAPDKSGLPSDRFSAERTGGSVSTLTIQRTQQEDSAVYLCASLGRTGQETQYFGPGTRLLVL.

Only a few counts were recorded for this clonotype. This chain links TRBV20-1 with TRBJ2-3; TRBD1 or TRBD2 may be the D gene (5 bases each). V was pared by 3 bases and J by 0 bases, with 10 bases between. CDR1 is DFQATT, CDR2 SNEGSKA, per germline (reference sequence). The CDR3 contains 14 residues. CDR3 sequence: CSARRAGSTDTQYF. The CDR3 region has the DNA TGCAGTGCTAGGAGGGCAGGGAGCACAGATACGCAGTATTTT.

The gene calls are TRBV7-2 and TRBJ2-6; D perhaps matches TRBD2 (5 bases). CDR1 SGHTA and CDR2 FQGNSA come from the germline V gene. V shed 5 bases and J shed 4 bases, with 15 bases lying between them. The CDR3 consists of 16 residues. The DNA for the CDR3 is TGTGCCAGCAGCACCTATAGCGAAGCCGGGGCCAACGTCCTGACTTTC. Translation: CASSTYSEAGANVLTF.

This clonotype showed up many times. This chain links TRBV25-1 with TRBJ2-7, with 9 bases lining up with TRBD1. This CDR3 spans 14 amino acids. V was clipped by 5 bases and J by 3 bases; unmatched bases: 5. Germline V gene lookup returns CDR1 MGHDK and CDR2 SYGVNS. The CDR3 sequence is CASSPRDRVYEQYF. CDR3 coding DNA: TGTGCCAGCAGTCCCCGGGACAGGGTCTACGAGCAGTACTTC.

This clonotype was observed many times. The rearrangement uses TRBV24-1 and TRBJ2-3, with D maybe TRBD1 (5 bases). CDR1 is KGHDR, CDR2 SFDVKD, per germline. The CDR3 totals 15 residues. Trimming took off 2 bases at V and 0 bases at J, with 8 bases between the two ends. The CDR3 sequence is CATSDSTVSTDTQYF. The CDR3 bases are TGTGCCACCAGTGATTCGACAGTTAGCACAGATACGCAGTATTTT.

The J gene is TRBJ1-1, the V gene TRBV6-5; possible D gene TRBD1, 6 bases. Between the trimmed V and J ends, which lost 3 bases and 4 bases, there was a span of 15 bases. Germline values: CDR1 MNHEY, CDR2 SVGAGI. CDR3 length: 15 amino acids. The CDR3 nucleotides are TGTGCCAGCAGTTATCTCACAGGGCAGGGCACTGAAGCTTTCTTT. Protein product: CASSYLTGQGTEAFF.

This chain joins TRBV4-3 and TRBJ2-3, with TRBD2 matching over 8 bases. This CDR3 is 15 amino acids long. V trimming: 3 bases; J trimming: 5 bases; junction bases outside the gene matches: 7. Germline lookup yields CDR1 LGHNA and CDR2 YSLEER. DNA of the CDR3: TGCGCCAGCAGCCAGGGACTAGGAGGAGGAGATACGCAGTATTTT. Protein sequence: CASSQGLGGGDTQYF.

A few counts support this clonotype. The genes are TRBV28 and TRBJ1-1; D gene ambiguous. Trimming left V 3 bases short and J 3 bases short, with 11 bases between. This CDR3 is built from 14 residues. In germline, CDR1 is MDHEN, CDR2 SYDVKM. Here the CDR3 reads CASSLNGVYTEAFF. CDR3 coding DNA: TGTGCCAGCAGTTTGAACGGAGTGTACACTGAAGCTTTCTTT. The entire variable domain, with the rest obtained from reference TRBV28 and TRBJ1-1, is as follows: DVKVTQSSRYLVKRTGEKVFLECVQDMDHENMFWYRQDPGLGLRLIYFSYDVKMKEKGDIPEGYSVSREKKERFSLILESASTNQTSMYLCASSLNGVYTEAFFGQGTRLTVV.

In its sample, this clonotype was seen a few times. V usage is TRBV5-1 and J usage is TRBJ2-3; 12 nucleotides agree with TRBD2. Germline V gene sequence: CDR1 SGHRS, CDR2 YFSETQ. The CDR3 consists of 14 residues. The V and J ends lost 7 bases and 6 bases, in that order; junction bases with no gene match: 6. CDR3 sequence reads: CASGLAGGLDTQYF. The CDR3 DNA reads TGCGCCAGCGGGCTAGCGGGAGGGCTTGATACGCAGTATTTT.

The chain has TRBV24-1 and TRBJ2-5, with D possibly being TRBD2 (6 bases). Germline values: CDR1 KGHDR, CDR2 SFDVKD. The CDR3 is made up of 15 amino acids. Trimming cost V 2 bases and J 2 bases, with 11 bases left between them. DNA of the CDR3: TGTGCCACCAGTGATTCCTCGGGAGATCAAGAGACCCAGTACTTC. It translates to CATSDSSGDQETQYF.

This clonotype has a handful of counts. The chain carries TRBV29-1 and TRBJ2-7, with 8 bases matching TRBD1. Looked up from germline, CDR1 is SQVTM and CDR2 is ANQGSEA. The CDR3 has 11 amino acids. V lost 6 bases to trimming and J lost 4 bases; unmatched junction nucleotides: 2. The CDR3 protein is CSVGTGYEQYF. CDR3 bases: TGCAGCGTCGGGACAGGTTACGAGCAGTACTTC.

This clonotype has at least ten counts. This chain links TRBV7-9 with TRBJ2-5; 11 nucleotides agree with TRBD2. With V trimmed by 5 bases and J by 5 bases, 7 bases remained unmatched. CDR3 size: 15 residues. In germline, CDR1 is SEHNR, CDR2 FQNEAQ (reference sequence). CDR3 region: CASSHGTSGAETQYF. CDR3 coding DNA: TGTGCCAGCAGCCACGGGACTAGCGGTGCGGAGACCCAGTACTTC.

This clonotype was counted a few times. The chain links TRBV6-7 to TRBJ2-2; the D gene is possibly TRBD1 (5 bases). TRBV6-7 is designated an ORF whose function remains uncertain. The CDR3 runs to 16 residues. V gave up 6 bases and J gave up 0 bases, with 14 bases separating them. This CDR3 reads CASRQGRCSNTGELFF. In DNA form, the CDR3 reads TGTGCCAGCAGGCAGGGTCGCTGTTCGAACACCGGGGAGCTGTTTTTT.

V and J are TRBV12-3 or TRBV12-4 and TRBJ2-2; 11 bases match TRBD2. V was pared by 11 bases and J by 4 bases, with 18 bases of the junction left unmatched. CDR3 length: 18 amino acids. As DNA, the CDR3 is TGTGCCTTCAGTTTTAGGCTAGCGGGAGGAGTAGGCACCGGGGAGCTGTTTTTT. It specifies CAFSFRLAGGVGTGELFF.

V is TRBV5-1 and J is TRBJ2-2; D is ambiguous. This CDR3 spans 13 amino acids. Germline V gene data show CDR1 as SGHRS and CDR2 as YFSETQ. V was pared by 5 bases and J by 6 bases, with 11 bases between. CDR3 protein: CASSQTVPGELFF. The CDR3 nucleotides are TGCGCCAGCAGTCAAACAGTTCCCGGGGAGCTGTTTTTT.

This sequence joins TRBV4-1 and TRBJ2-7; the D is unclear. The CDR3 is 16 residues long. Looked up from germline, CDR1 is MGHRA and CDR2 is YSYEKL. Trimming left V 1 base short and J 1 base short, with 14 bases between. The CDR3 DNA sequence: TGCGCCAGCAGCCAAGTTGTATCTAGTCCGTCCTACGAGCAGTACTTC. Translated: CASSQVVSSPSYEQYF.

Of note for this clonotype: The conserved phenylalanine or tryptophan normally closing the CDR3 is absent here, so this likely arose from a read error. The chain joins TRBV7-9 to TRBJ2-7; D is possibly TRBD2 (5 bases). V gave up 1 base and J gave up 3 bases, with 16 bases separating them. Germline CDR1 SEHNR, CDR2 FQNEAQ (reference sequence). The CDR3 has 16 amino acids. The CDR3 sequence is CASSLVGGSPRYEQYL. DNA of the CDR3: TGTGCCAGCAGCTTAGTTGGAGGTTCCCCTCGCTACGAGCAGTACTTA.